This T cell receptor (beta chain) was sequenced during a study of blood T cell repertoires in COVID-19. Study-level background: Acute and convalescent COVID-19 samples came from the United States, Italy and Spain. T cells, B-cell-depleted T cells, or PBMCs supplied cDNA or gDNA.

Assay used: immunoSEQ multiplex PCR; TCRdb lists only in-frame clones, some missing. Of some 230,000 clones listed, about 85% are singletons. CDR1 SGHRS and CDR2 YFSETQ come from the germline V gene. The J segment lost 0 bases and the V segment lost 4 bases, leaving 4 bases of the junction unmatched. This CDR3 region has 15 residues. The rearrangement links TRBV5-1 to TRBJ1-2; 9 positions agree with TRBD1. The receptor was derived from a man between 40 and 49 years old with acute or convalescent COVID-19. Specimen: peripheral blood. The CDR3 region is CASSLGQGTNYGYTF. CDR3 bases: TGCGCCAGCAGCCTCGGACAGGGGACTAACTATGGCTACACCTTC.